Listed below are T cell receptor beta chains from one sample, sequenced in a study of blood T cell repertoires in COVID-19. Libraries were prepared by immunoSEQ multiplex PCR; TCRdb keeps only in-frame clonotypes and omits some of them. The sample consists of about 300,000 clones, roughly 86% of them appearing once. Sample: PBMCs or T cells enriched from blood (not recorded which). Receptors were obtained from a woman under 30 who had recovered from COVID-19. CDR3s include the opening cysteine and the closing phenylalanine or tryptophan. A D gene is named only where the DNA matches it firmly. Not all rows give a size; the values are once, few, many and, for expanded clones, a class.

clone_size: -; j_call: TRBJ2-7; d_call: TRBD2; v_call: TRBV4-3; cdr3_nt: TGCGCCAGCAGCCAAGGGCGGGGGACTCCCTACGAGCAGTACTTC; cdr3_aa: CASSQGRGTPYEQYF
clone_size: -; j_call: TRBJ2-3; d_call: -; v_call: TRBV7-9; cdr3_nt: TGTGCCAGCAGCCCACTGAGGCGCACAGATACGCAGTATTTT; cdr3_aa: CASSPLRRTDTQYF
clone_size: -; j_call: TRBJ2-5; d_call: -; v_call: TRBV10-3; cdr3_nt: TGTGCCATCAGGACCGGAGGCCAAGAGACCCAGTACTTC; cdr3_aa: CAIRTGGQETQYF
clone_size: -; j_call: TRBJ2-7; d_call: -; v_call: TRBV27; cdr3_nt: TGTGCCAGCAGTTTATTCGGGAGAGGAGACGAGCAGTACTTC; cdr3_aa: CASSLFGRGDEQYF
clone_size: -; j_call: TRBJ1-2; d_call: TRBD1; v_call: TRBV6-6; cdr3_nt: TGTGCCAGCAGTTCCGCTTCAGGGGGCTATGGCTACACCTTC; cdr3_aa: CASSSASGGYGYTF
clone_size: -; j_call: TRBJ1-1; d_call: TRBD1; v_call: TRBV19; cdr3_nt: TGTGCCAGTAGACGTCTCGGGACAGGGGAGATCACTGAAGCTTTCTTT; cdr3_aa: CASRRLGTGEITEAFF
clone_size: -; j_call: TRBJ1-2; d_call: TRBD1; v_call: TRBV27; cdr3_nt: TGTGCCAGCAGTTCAATAGACAGGGGGCCTAGCTCTGGCTACACCTTC; cdr3_aa: CASSSIDRGPSSGYTF
clone_size: -; j_call: TRBJ2-1; d_call: TRBD2; v_call: TRBV27; cdr3_nt: TGTGCCAGCAGTTCCCCGCTAGCGGAGTACAATGAGCAGTTCTTC; cdr3_aa: CASSSPLAEYNEQFF
clone_size: -; j_call: TRBJ2-1; d_call: TRBD1; v_call: TRBV29-1; cdr3_nt: TGCAGCGCGGACAGGGTAGATGAGCAGTTCTTC; cdr3_aa: CSADRVDEQFF
clone_size: -; j_call: TRBJ2-3; d_call: TRBD2; v_call: TRBV2; cdr3_nt: TGTGCCAGCAGTAAAGGACTAGCGGTCACAGATACGCAGTATTTT; cdr3_aa: CASSKGLAVTDTQYF
clone_size: once; j_call: TRBJ1-4; d_call: TRBD1; v_call: TRBV7-8; cdr3_nt: TGTGCCAGCAGCTTAGGGGACAGGGAGGATGAAAAACTGTTTTTT; cdr3_aa: CASSLGDREDEKLFF
clone_size: -; j_call: TRBJ1-1; d_call: TRBD1; v_call: TRBV5-1; cdr3_nt: TGCGCCAGCAGTGGGGGACAGGGGGCTGAGGGAGCTTTCTTT; cdr3_aa: CASSGGQGAEGAFF
clone_size: -; j_call: TRBJ1-6; d_call: -; v_call: TRBV4-1; cdr3_nt: TGCGCCAGCAGCCAGGCCAGTAATTCACCCCTCCACTTT; cdr3_aa: CASSQASNSPLHF
clone_size: once; j_call: TRBJ1-2; d_call: TRBD1; v_call: TRBV2; cdr3_nt: TGTGCCAGCAGTGAAGCGGGGACAGGGGGCCTCTATGGCTACACCTTC; cdr3_aa: CASSEAGTGGLYGYTF
clone_size: -; j_call: TRBJ2-7; d_call: -; v_call: TRBV2; cdr3_nt: TGTGCCAGCAGTGGGCCGCAGAACGCCTACGAGCAGTACTTC; cdr3_aa: CASSGPQNAYEQYF
clone_size: -; j_call: TRBJ2-3; d_call: TRBD2; v_call: TRBV7-8; cdr3_nt: TGTGCCAGCAGCTTAGTTAGCGGGGGGGATACAGATACGCAGTATTTT; cdr3_aa: CASSLVSGGDTDTQYF
clone_size: once; j_call: TRBJ2-7; d_call: TRBD1; v_call: TRBV3-1/TRBV3-2; cdr3_nt: TGTGCCAGCAGCCTCTCGACCGCGGGACAGGGGGACGAGCAGTACTTC; cdr3_aa: CASSLSTAGQGDEQYF
clone_size: -; j_call: TRBJ2-6; d_call: -; v_call: TRBV28; cdr3_nt: TGTGCCAGCAGTAAAACAGGGTTCGGGGCCAACGTCCTGACTTTC; cdr3_aa: CASSKTGFGANVLTF
clone_size: -; j_call: TRBJ2-7; d_call: TRBD2; v_call: TRBV6-5; cdr3_nt: TGTGCCAGCAGTTACTATAGACTAGCGAGCTCCTACGAGCAGTACTTC; cdr3_aa: CASSYYRLASSYEQYF
clone_size: -; j_call: TRBJ2-3; d_call: -; v_call: TRBV7-3; cdr3_nt: TGTGCCAGCAGCTTAAGGGGGTTAGCGGAAAGCACAGATACGCAGTATTTT; cdr3_aa: CASSLRGLAESTDTQYF
clone_size: -; j_call: TRBJ1-1; d_call: TRBD1; v_call: TRBV18; cdr3_nt: TGTGCCAGCTCGTACCGACAGGGAGACATGAACACTGAAGCTTTCTTT; cdr3_aa: CASSYRQGDMNTEAFF
clone_size: -; j_call: TRBJ2-6; d_call: TRBD2; v_call: TRBV15; cdr3_nt: TGTGCCACCAGCAGAGCGGGAGGGCAGGGAGTTGGCGTCCCTGGGGCCAACGTCCTGACTTTC; cdr3_aa: CATSRAGGQGVGVPGANVLTF
clone_size: -; j_call: TRBJ2-5; d_call: TRBD2; v_call: TRBV28; cdr3_nt: TGTGCCAGCAGTGCCCTAGGACTAGCTGTGTACCAAGAGACCCAGTACTTC; cdr3_aa: CASSALGLAVYQETQYF
clone_size: -; j_call: TRBJ1-1; d_call: -; v_call: TRBV21-1; cdr3_nt: TGTGCCAGCAGCAATCCAGGGGGCCCGGGGAACACTGAAGCTTTCTTT; cdr3_aa: CASSNPGGPGNTEAFF
clone_size: -; j_call: TRBJ2-2; d_call: TRBD2; v_call: TRBV10-3; cdr3_nt: TGTGCCATCAGTGAGTCGATAAATATCTTGCGGGAGGGCCGCGACGGGGAGCTGTTTTTT; cdr3_aa: CAISESINILREGRDGELFF
clone_size: -; j_call: TRBJ1-4; d_call: TRBD1; v_call: TRBV4-1; cdr3_nt: TGCGCCAGCAGCCAACGACAGGGGTCAACTAATGAAAAACTGTTTTTT; cdr3_aa: CASSQRQGSTNEKLFF
clone_size: -; j_call: TRBJ1-2; d_call: TRBD1; v_call: TRBV11-2; cdr3_nt: TGTGCCAGCAGCGCCCACAACAGGGGGCGGCTATATCGCTACACCTTC; cdr3_aa: CASSAHNRGRLYRYTF
clone_size: -; j_call: TRBJ2-3; d_call: TRBD2; v_call: TRBV5-1; cdr3_nt: TGCGCCAGCAGCCCTCTAGCGGGAGTTCCAGATACGCAGTATTTT; cdr3_aa: CASSPLAGVPDTQYF
clone_size: -; j_call: TRBJ2-5; d_call: -; v_call: TRBV7-9; cdr3_nt: TGTGCCAGCAGCTTGGGCGGGGAACTCCAAGAGACCCAGTACTTC; cdr3_aa: CASSLGGELQETQYF
clone_size: -; j_call: TRBJ2-7; d_call: TRBD1; v_call: TRBV10-2; cdr3_nt: TGCGCCAGCAGTGTTGGACAGGGGGCGGGGGAGCAGTACTTC; cdr3_aa: CASSVGQGAGEQYF
clone_size: once; j_call: TRBJ2-7; d_call: TRBD1; v_call: TRBV27; cdr3_nt: TGTGCCAGCAGTAACCGGGACAGGGGTACCTACGAGCAGTACTTC; cdr3_aa: CASSNRDRGTYEQYF
clone_size: -; j_call: TRBJ2-5; d_call: -; v_call: TRBV7-7; cdr3_nt: TGTGCCAGCAGCGGTGGGACACCCCCGGAAGGGACCCAGTACTTC; cdr3_aa: CASSGGTPPEGTQYF
clone_size: -; j_call: TRBJ2-6; d_call: TRBD2; v_call: TRBV11-2; cdr3_nt: TGTGCCAGCAGCTTAGATCCGGGGGGGCTGGGGGCCAACGTCCTGACTTTC; cdr3_aa: CASSLDPGGLGANVLTF
clone_size: -; j_call: TRBJ2-5; d_call: -; v_call: TRBV27; cdr3_nt: TGTGCCAGCGCCCTATTTGGGAGCCGAGAAGAGACCCAGTACTTC; cdr3_aa: CASALFGSREETQYF
clone_size: -; j_call: TRBJ2-1; d_call: -; v_call: TRBV5-8; cdr3_nt: TGTGCCAGCAGCTTCTTCCGGGGGAGCCACTACAATGAGCAGTTCTTC; cdr3_aa: CASSFFRGSHYNEQFF
clone_size: -; j_call: TRBJ2-7; d_call: -; v_call: TRBV6-5; cdr3_nt: TGTGCCAGCAGGATAGCGGAAAACTACGAGCAGTACTTC; cdr3_aa: CASRIAENYEQYF
clone_size: -; j_call: TRBJ1-1; d_call: -; v_call: TRBV9; cdr3_nt: TGTGCCAGCAGCCTCCTCCCCGGGATGAACACTGAAGCTTTCTTT; cdr3_aa: CASSLLPGMNTEAFF
clone_size: -; j_call: TRBJ1-5; d_call: TRBD1; v_call: TRBV5-6; cdr3_nt: TGTGCCAGCAGCTCCTGGACAGGGAAGGACTATCAGCCCCAGCATTTT; cdr3_aa: CASSSWTGKDYQPQHF
clone_size: -; j_call: TRBJ1-5; d_call: -; v_call: TRBV28; cdr3_nt: TGTGCCAGCAGTTTACTAGACGGAGGGGGCAATCAGCCCCAGCATTTT; cdr3_aa: CASSLLDGGGNQPQHF
clone_size: -; j_call: TRBJ1-1; d_call: -; v_call: TRBV20-1; cdr3_nt: TGCAGTGCTAGACTCCTCACTGAAGCTTTCTTT; cdr3_aa: CSARLLTEAFF
clone_size: many; j_call: TRBJ2-7; d_call: -; v_call: TRBV12-3/TRBV12-4; cdr3_nt: TGTGCCAGCAGTTTTAACAGGGAAGGCGAGCAGTACTTC; cdr3_aa: CASSFNREGEQYF
clone_size: -; j_call: TRBJ2-2; d_call: -; v_call: TRBV5-1; cdr3_nt: TGCGCCAGCAGCCGGGAAGGGATCACCGGGGAGCTGTTTTTT; cdr3_aa: CASSREGITGELFF
clone_size: -; j_call: TRBJ2-2; d_call: -; v_call: TRBV6-5; cdr3_nt: TGTGCCAGCAGTTCCTTGGAGGGCACCGGGGAGCTGTTTTTT; cdr3_aa: CASSSLEGTGELFF
clone_size: -; j_call: TRBJ2-1; d_call: TRBD1; v_call: TRBV7-9; cdr3_nt: TGTGCCAGCAGCCACAGGACAGGGCTTAATGAGCAGTTCTTC; cdr3_aa: CASSHRTGLNEQFF
clone_size: -; j_call: TRBJ2-3; d_call: TRBD2; v_call: TRBV15; cdr3_nt: TGTGCCACCAGCACCAGGCTAGCGGGGATGACAGATACGCAGTATTTT; cdr3_aa: CATSTRLAGMTDTQYF
clone_size: -; j_call: TRBJ1-1; d_call: TRBD1; v_call: TRBV5-1; cdr3_nt: TGCGCCAGCAGCTTCCGGGACAGCGACTCCATGAACACTGAAGCTTTCTTT; cdr3_aa: CASSFRDSDSMNTEAFF
clone_size: -; j_call: TRBJ2-1; d_call: -; v_call: TRBV30; cdr3_nt: TGTGCCTGGTCCCTCTTCAGGCAGATTCATAGTGAGCAGTTCTTC; cdr3_aa: CAWSLFRQIHSEQFF
clone_size: -; j_call: TRBJ2-7; d_call: TRBD1; v_call: TRBV3-1/TRBV3-2; cdr3_nt: TGTGCCAGCAGCCAAGATACTGGACAGGGCGTCTTC; cdr3_aa: CASSQDTGQGVF
clone_size: -; j_call: TRBJ2-1; d_call: TRBD2; v_call: TRBV2; cdr3_nt: TGTGCCGAGCGGACTAGTCGTTTCTACAATGAGCAGTTCTTC; cdr3_aa: CAERTSRFYNEQFF
clone_size: -; j_call: TRBJ1-4; d_call: TRBD1; v_call: TRBV3-1/TRBV3-2; cdr3_nt: TGTGCCAGCACGGGGCAGGGACAGGAAAAACTGTTTTTT; cdr3_aa: CASTGQGQEKLFF
clone_size: -; j_call: TRBJ2-1; d_call: TRBD2; v_call: TRBV10-1; cdr3_nt: TGCGCCAGCAGTGAAGCGGGATACTCCTACAATGAGCAGTTCTTC; cdr3_aa: CASSEAGYSYNEQFF
clone_size: -; j_call: TRBJ1-1; d_call: -; v_call: TRBV3-1/TRBV3-2; cdr3_nt: TGTGCCAGCAGCCGCCCCGGAGGGCAGAGAAACACTGAAGCTTTCTTT; cdr3_aa: CASSRPGGQRNTEAFF
clone_size: -; j_call: TRBJ2-3; d_call: TRBD2; v_call: TRBV7-9; cdr3_nt: TGTGCCAGCGGCCGGGGGGGAGATACGCAGTATTTT; cdr3_aa: CASGRGGDTQYF
clone_size: -; j_call: TRBJ1-5; d_call: -; v_call: TRBV2; cdr3_nt: TGTGCCACCGCAGATAGCAATCAGCCCCAGCATTTT; cdr3_aa: CATADSNQPQHF